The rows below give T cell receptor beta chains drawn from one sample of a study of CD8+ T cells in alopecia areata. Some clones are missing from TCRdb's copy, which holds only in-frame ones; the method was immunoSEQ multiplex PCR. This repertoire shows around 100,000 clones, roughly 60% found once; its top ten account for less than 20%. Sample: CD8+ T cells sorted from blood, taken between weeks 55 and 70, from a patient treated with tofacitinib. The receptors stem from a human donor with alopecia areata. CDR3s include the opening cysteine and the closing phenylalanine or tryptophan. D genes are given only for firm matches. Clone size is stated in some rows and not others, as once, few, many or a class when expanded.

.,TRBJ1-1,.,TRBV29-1,CSVEWGSKSEAFF,TGCAGCGTTGAATGGGGTAGTAAATCTGAAGCTTTCTTT
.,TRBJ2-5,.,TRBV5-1,CASSPILEETQYF,TGCGCCAGCAGTCCCATTTTAGAGGAGACCCAGTACTTC
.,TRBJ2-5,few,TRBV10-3,CAIRPAGSGARPYQETQYF,TGTGCCATCAGGCCGGCGGGGAGCGGAGCTCGACCGTACCAAGAGACCCAGTACTTC
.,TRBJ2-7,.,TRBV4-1,CASSPDRAYEQYF,TGCGCCAGCAGCCCAGACCGAGCCTACGAGCAGTACTTC
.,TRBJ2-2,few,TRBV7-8,CASNLLTGELFF,TGTGCCAGCAACTTACTTACCGGGGAGCTGTTTTTT
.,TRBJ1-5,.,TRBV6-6,CASSYRPSEGPQHF,TGTGCCAGCAGTTATAGGCCGAGTGAAGGGCCCCAGCATTTT
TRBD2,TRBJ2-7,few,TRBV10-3,CAVKTSGASYEQYF,TGTGCCGTTAAGACTAGCGGGGCTTCCTACGAGCAGTACTTC
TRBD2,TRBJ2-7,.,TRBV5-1,CASSLGGLAYEQYF,TGCGCCAGCAGCTTGGGGGGACTAGCGTACGAGCAGTACTTC
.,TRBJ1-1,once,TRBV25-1,CASSSARGAFF,TGTGCCAGCAGTTCAGCCAGAGGAGCTTTCTTT
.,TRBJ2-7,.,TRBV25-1,CASRNSYYEQYF,TGTGCCAGCAGGAACAGTTACTACGAGCAGTACTTC
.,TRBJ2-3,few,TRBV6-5,CASSYIGGSTDTQYF,TGTGCCAGCAGTTACATCGGGGGCTCCACAGATACGCAGTATTTT
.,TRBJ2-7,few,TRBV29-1,CSVENRPYEQYF,TGCAGCGTTGAGAACAGACCCTACGAGCAGTACTTC
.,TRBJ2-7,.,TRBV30,CAWSVAANEQYF,TGTGCCTGGAGTGTGGCGGCGAACGAGCAGTACTTC
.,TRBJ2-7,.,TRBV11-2,CASSLVRRPYEQYF,TGTGCCAGCAGCTTAGTTCGCAGGCCCTACGAGCAGTACTTC
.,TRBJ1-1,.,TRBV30,CAWSVVGHGREAFF,TGTGCCTGGAGTGTAGTGGGACACGGCCGCGAAGCTTTCTTT
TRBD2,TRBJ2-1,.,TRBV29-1,CSVETSGGAYEQFF,TGCAGCGTGGAAACTAGCGGGGGGGCCTATGAGCAGTTCTTC
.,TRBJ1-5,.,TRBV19,CASSIGDQPQHF,TGTGCCAGTAGTATAGGGGATCAGCCCCAGCATTTT
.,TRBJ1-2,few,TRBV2,CATAAESTNYGYTF,TGTGCCACCGCCGCAGAGTCTACTAACTATGGCTACACCTTC
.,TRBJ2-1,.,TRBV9,CASSGDSYNEQFF,TGTGCCAGCAGCGGGGATTCCTACAATGAGCAGTTCTTC
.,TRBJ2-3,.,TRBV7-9,CASSLGSTTDTQYF,TGTGCCAGCAGCTTAGGAAGTACCACAGATACGCAGTATTTT
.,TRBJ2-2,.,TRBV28,CASSLTGTTGELFF,TGTGCCAGCAGTTTAACAGGGACCACCGGGGAGCTGTTTTTT
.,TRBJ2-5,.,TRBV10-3,CAISGPEYQETQYF,TGTGCCATCAGTGGCCCAGAGTACCAAGAGACCCAGTACTTC
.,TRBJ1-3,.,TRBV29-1,CSVAGSSGNTIYF,TGCAGCGTTGCTGGGAGCTCTGGAAACACCATATATTTT
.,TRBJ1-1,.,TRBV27,CASSFTLSTEAFF,TGTGCCAGCAGTTTTACCCTTTCCACTGAAGCTTTCTTT
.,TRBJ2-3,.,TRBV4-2,CASSLDAYRVTDTQYF,TGTGCCAGCAGCTTGGATGCCTACAGGGTCACAGATACGCAGTATTTT
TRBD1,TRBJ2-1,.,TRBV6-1,CASSEWTGSSYNEQFF,TGTGCCAGCAGTGAATGGACAGGGAGCTCCTACAATGAGCAGTTCTTC
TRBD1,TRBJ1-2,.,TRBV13,CASSLGQAWTYGYTF,TGTGCCAGCAGCTTGGGACAGGCCTGGACCTATGGCTACACCTTC
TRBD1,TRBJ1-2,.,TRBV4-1,CASSQRTGTGGLALYGYTF,TGCGCCAGCAGCCAACGTACCGGGACAGGGGGCCTAGCACTCTATGGCTACACCTTC
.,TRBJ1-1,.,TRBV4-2,CASSQGRASQVRDEAFF,TGTGCCAGCAGCCAAGGGCGGGCCAGCCAAGTCCGGGATGAAGCTTTCTTT
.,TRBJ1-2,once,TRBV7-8,CASSLNNYGYTF,TGTGCCAGCAGCTTAAACAACTATGGCTACACCTTC
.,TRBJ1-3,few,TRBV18,CASFFGNTIYF,TGTGCCAGCTTTTTTGGAAACACCATATATTTT
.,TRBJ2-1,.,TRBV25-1,CASCLGGGINEQFF,TGTGCCAGCTGCCTGGGCGGGGGCATCAATGAGCAGTTCTTC
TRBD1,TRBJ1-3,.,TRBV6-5,CASSPGGSGNTIYF,TGTGCCAGCAGTCCAGGGGGCTCTGGAAACACCATATATTTT
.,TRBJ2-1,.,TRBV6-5,CASSYGVNEQFF,TGTGCCAGCAGTTACGGTGTCAATGAGCAGTTCTTC
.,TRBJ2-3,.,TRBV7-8,CASSSRADTQYF,TGTGCCAGCAGCTCCAGGGCAGATACGCAGTATTTT
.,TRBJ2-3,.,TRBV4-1,CASSQHPPGPSTDTQYF,TGCGCCAGCAGCCAACACCCACCGGGACCTAGCACAGATACGCAGTATTTT
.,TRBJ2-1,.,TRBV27,CASSSAASSRNEQFF,TGTGCCAGCAGTTCCGCGGCTAGCTCCCGCAATGAGCAGTTCTTC
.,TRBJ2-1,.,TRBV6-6,CASNENEQFF,TGTGCCAGCAACGAAAATGAGCAGTTCTTC
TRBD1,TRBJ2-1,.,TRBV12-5,CASATGQGFHEQFF,TGTGCTAGTGCCACGGGACAGGGGTTCCATGAGCAGTTCTTC
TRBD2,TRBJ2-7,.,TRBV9,CASSEGTSGRYEQYF,TGTGCCAGCAGCGAGGGGACTAGCGGACGCTACGAGCAGTACTTC
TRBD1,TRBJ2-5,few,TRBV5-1,CASSSGQGKPETQYF,TGCGCCAGCAGCTCGGGACAGGGGAAACCGGAGACCCAGTACTTC
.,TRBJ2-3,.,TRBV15,CATSLTREGAEDTQYF,TGTGCCACCAGCCTGACGAGGGAGGGGGCCGAAGATACGCAGTATTTT
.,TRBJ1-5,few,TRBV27,CASSNRDSNQPQHF,TGTGCCAGCAGCAACCGGGACAGCAATCAGCCCCAGCATTTT
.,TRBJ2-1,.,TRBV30,CAWRDYNEQFF,TGTGCCTGGAGGGACTACAATGAGCAGTTCTTC
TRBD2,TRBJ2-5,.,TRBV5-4,CASSTPYTGRRGEETQYF,TGTGCCAGCAGCACACCATATACGGGACGCCGGGGGGAAGAGACCCAGTACTTC
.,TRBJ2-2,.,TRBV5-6,CASSPGGGELFF,TGTGCCAGCAGCCCGGGTGGCGGGGAGCTGTTTTTT
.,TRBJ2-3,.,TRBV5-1,CASSLTGTHTDTQYF,TGCGCCAGCAGCTTAACGGGAACTCACACAGATACGCAGTATTTT
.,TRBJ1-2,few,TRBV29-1,CSVEDGGHGYTF,TGCAGCGTTGAAGATGGGGGACATGGCTACACCTTC
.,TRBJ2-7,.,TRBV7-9,CASSLGHRDPLYEQYF,TGTGCCAGCAGTTTAGGACACCGGGACCCCCTCTACGAGCAGTACTTC
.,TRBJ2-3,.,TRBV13,CASSPPRTDTQYF,TGTGCCAGCAGCCCCCCGAGGACAGATACGCAGTATTTT
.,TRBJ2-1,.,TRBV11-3,CASSPRRGGQDNEQFF,TGTGCCAGCAGCCCCCGGAGGGGGGGCCAGGACAATGAGCAGTTCTTC
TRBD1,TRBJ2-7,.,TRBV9,CASSVRQGGYEQYF,TGTGCCAGCAGCGTTCGACAGGGGGGCTACGAGCAGTACTTC
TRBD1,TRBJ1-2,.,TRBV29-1,CSARGTGEDYGYTF,TGCAGCGCCAGAGGGACAGGGGAAGACTATGGCTACACCTTC
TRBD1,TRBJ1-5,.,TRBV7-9,CASSASGTGNQPQHF,TGTGCCAGCAGCGCATCCGGGACAGGGAATCAGCCCCAGCATTTT
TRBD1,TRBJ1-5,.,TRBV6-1,CASSGTGDSNQPQHF,TGTGCCAGCAGTGGTACAGGGGATAGCAATCAGCCCCAGCATTTT